This T cell receptor beta chain stems from a study of cytomegalovirus exposure and HLA in healthy donors (dated by TCRdb to about 2017). The study in broad terms: According to an earlier analysis of a few hundred of the donors, 150 million to 200 million T cells yielded 117 million unique TCR beta sequences and about 300 Gb of sequence data. The study combined high-throughput TCR immunosequencing, statistical association of individual TCRs with disease status, and machine learning to predict cytomegalovirus infection status. Of the approximately 400 genotyped donors, 75% to 85% were placed in the genetic ancestry cluster associated with self-reported Caucasian donors. Donor age, sex, ethnicity and CMV serostatus were compiled together with the repertoire data. A later analysis re-analyzed previously published TCR beta repertoires from 666 donors and added high-resolution HLA genotyping to study TCR occurrence patterns. A later genetic analysis took genome-wide SNP genotypes for about three fifths of the roughly 700 donors and used that subset as a discovery cohort. The later analysis used no new phenotypic data to find candidate immune exposures, relying instead on TCR beta sequences and their occurrence across donors. A separate validation cohort of over a hundred different subjects was used in addition to the roughly 670-subject first cohort. On average, over 200,000 unique TCR beta nucleotide sequences were sequenced per donor among several hundred genotyped donors of the cohort, with roughly 18% of those sequences being non-productive. Typing coverage varied by locus: roughly 629-640 donors for A, B, C, DRB1 and DQB1; more than 500 for DQA1; some 610 for DPA1; roughly 450 for DPB1. Every repertoire in the discovery cohort had been generated on one and the same sequencing platform. Because of strong linkage in the cohort, a handful of DR-DQ haplotypes were treated as single units for association and clustering. The aim of the study was to test whether cataloging public T cell receptors could identify signatures of past pathogen exposure. The study profiled the T cell repertoires of fewer than 850 subjects by immunosequencing and related them to cytomegalovirus serostatus. An earlier analysis of 587 of the donors used high-throughput TCR beta sequencing to judge whether each TCR beta V gene segment behaved as functional or pseudogenic. HLA typing covered class I and class II loci at four-digit resolution. Around 330 gigabases of sequencing data and around 80 million unique TCR sequences made up an early release that covered approximately 620 HLA-typed donors. Summary of the overall study and its limitations: The earlier analysis of 587 of the donors excluded around 17 rarely observed V segments, including chromosome 9 orphons, because counts were too low. HLA typing was unavailable for some donors at each locus, so association tests used only the typed subset. Most TCR sequences were seen in very few donors, while some public TCRs were found in many individuals. A group of highly shared sequence variants was considered likely to be a technical artifact of the sequencing pipeline. In a later genetic analysis, a missense DCLRE1C variant was associated with V-gene and J-gene trimming of TCR beta chains, and the association was replicated in an independent cohort. According to the authors, the approach could potentially be generalized to other disease states and immunological phenotypes. Immune exposure information for the cohort was limited to CMV serostatus. A further reported finding was that TCR beta sequences accurately predicted the HLA-A and HLA-B alleles for most subjects in the first cohort. When HLA alleles, especially DR and DQ, strongly co-occurred, TCR associations were difficult to assign to individual alleles. According to a later analysis, parvovirus B19, influenza, CMV and Epstein-Barr virus appeared linked to several top co-occurrence clusters. The cohort was sequenced for TCR beta chains only, and without alpha or paired-chain data the features that could be detected were limited. According to a later genetic analysis, donors in an Asian-associated ancestry cluster had fewer N-insertions in productive TCRs than the roughly 670-donor mean. In a later analysis, HLA-associated TCR beta chains showed more clonal expansion and lower generation probabilities than non-associated chains that were equally common. An earlier analysis of several hundred of the donors showed that most TCR beta V segments appeared in productive rearrangements either about 87% or about 30% of the time, which broadly matched IMGT annotations. Specific HLA alleles were associated with some 15,000 TCR beta sequences at a false discovery rate of 0.05 in a later analysis. Linkage disequilibrium might explain the correlated functional status among segregating V segments, but an unknown experimental factor could not be excluded. In a later analysis, TCR association rates were found to vary across HLA loci, with the most associated TCRs seen for DRB1 alleles and the fewest for HLA-C alleles. A total of around 150 TCR beta chains were listed by the study as associated with cytomegalovirus. Some IMGT-functional V segments, including TRBV6-2 and TRBV6-3, could not be told apart with the 87-base-pair reads, so those segments were excluded. Roughly uniform sequencing depth across donors was assumed in presence/absence analyses, although this assumption may not hold. A few of the identified cytomegalovirus-associated TCR beta chains were confirmed in vitro to be specific for cytomegalovirus antigens. Most CMV-associated TCR beta chains appeared to be HLA-restricted in a later analysis, and the HLA associations seemed to be driven largely by CMV exposure. The classifier was reported to diagnose cytomegalovirus status with high specificity and sensitivity in both the original and validation cohorts.

Trimming costs V 0 bases and J 3 bases, and their ends lie 13 bases apart. The CDR3 contains 15 residues, cysteine and phenylalanine counted. CDR3 DNA only is kept here, 45 bases in frame from base 1. From the germline V gene, CDR1 is SGHRS and CDR2 is YFSETQ. Concerning this clone: Its binding antigen is unknown. No base quality information exists; no much larger clone differs at one position.

The cohort comprised 670 or so healthy bone marrow donors. At the time of sampling, all cohort members were nominally healthy, though unrecorded immune exposures were likely present. The donor was CMV seropositive and belonged to the group of some 290 seropositive cohort members. A peripheral blood sample was provided by each donor, and peripheral blood mononuclear cells were used for TCR beta sequencing. The Qiagen DNeasy Blood Extraction Kit was used to extract genomic DNA from the blood cell samples. The method behind the library was the immunoSEQ multiplex PCR assay. The multiplex PCR relied on a mix of 60 forward primers for TCR Vbeta segments and 13 reverse primers for TCR Jbeta segments. A multiplex PCR assay on genomic DNA amplified the CDR3 region of rearranged TCR beta genes. The Illumina HiSeq System was used to sequence the amplified TCR beta libraries as 87-base-pair reads. As for how the authors treated the data: A later analysis counted about 80 million unique TCR beta chains across the 666 repertoires, and some 12 million of these chains were shared by at least two donors. A nearest-neighbor algorithm error-corrected the raw reads and collapsed the reads into unique sequences, merging closely related sequences to remove PCR and sequencing errors. V, D and J gene segments were assigned by aligning CDR3 sequences to IMGT reference sequences. For a sequence to be retained, a match of at least six nucleotides was required to both a V gene segment and a J gene segment. Rearrangements were classified as productive when the CDR3 lacked stop codons and remained in frame with V and J, and all other rearrangements were classified as non-productive. CDR3 was defined according to IMGT convention as the region running from the second conserved V-encoded cysteine to the conserved J-encoded phenylalanine. The earlier analysis of fewer than 750 of the donors excluded sequences that lacked an unambiguous match to a single V gene segment. In an earlier analysis of 450 to 700 of the donors, V segments were called functional above 56.7% productive rearrangements and were called segregating when the between-donor standard deviation exceeded 5%. To diagnose cytomegalovirus status from the catalog of TCR beta chain sequences, a statistical classification framework was built. In a later analysis, TCR nucleotide sequences were compared against IMGT/GENE-DB human TR gene sequences so that V and J genes could be assigned. Using the TCRdist pipeline, a later analysis assigned CDR3 sequences along with most-parsimonious VDJ recombination scenarios. In a later analysis, each TCR beta chain was defined by its CDR3 amino acid sequence together with its V-gene family, and reads without a unique V-gene family were excluded. To address suspected cross-contamination and a sequencing artifact, a later analysis removed 592 highly shared, low-generation-probability nucleotide sequences. In a later analysis, a clonal expansion index was calculated for each public chain from normalized within-repertoire ranks of inferred template counts. In a later analysis, generation probabilities were computed with a VDJ recombination model fitted to out-of-frame rearrangements, and the resulting probabilities were checked against IGoR. In a later analysis, TCR-TCR, TCR-HLA and TCR-CMV co-occurrence was scored with hypergeometric tests, and a repertoire-size bias correction was applied to TCR pairs. To estimate false discovery rates, a later analysis permuted the HLA or CMV assignments 20 times. In a later analysis, co-occurring TCRs were grouped using DBSCAN, and TCRdist sequence similarity was added for clustering within HLA-allele-positive subsets. Co-occurrence clustering excluded repertoires with fewer than 30,000 or more than 120,000 public chains, plus five with anomalous nucleotide sharing. What TCRdb holds here is the immuneACCESS table cut down to in-frame rearrangements. Part of the clones is not present; checked against another copy, under half of the missing clones reflect an unresolved V gene, and the others are unexplained. Clone size and the V and J calls come from that table; the DNA yielded D and trimming. In this sample the table shows around 200,000 clones, roughly 80% of which occur a single time. Of the sample, approximately 6.3% is held by the ten largest clones.

The sample was PBMCs. The sequence was obtained from a man aged 40-50 years in good health and CMV-seropositive. The chain uses TRBV5-1 and TRBJ2-7; TRBD1 is a weak D gene call, 6 bases matching. CDR3 reads: CASSLVSGANYEQYF. The DNA sequence is TGCGCCAGCAGCTTGGTGTCAGGGGCTAACTACGAGCAGTACTTC.